The T cell receptor beta chain under discussion was sequenced for a study of control samples from healthy donors and cancer patients. Only in-frame clones appear in the TCRdb table, and some are missing; sequencing was by immunoSEQ multiplex PCR. The sample consists of some 100,000 clones, 75% to 90% of them appearing once. Germline assignment: CDR1 LGHNA and CDR2 YSLEER. Trimming cost V 4 bases and J 2 bases; bases outside gene matches: 2. CDR3 length: 15 amino acids. Sequencing was carried out using blood. The rearrangement joins TRBV4-3 to TRBJ2-1; 10 nucleotides match TRBD2. This clonotype was sampled from a woman in her forties or fifties in good health. As DNA, the CDR3 is TGCGCCAGCAGCCGGACTAGCGGCGCCTACAATGAGCAGTTCTTC. This codes for CASSRTSGAYNEQFF.